The clone carrying this TCR beta chain showed up just once. The record originates from a study of blood T cell repertoires in COVID-19. Libraries were prepared by immunoSEQ multiplex PCR; TCRdb keeps only in-frame clonotypes and omits some of them. The sample lists roughly 230,000 clones, about 80% occurring once. J lost 7 bases, V lost 5 bases, and 12 bases had no gene match. The CDR3 consists of 16 residues. Germline lookup yields CDR1 SGHTA and CDR2 FQGTGA. The source material was peripheral blood. The chain carries TRBV7-3 and TRBJ1-2; TRBD1 matches at 11 bases. This receptor was taken from a woman aged 45-65 years with acute or convalescent COVID-19. The CDR3 DNA is TGTGCCAGCAGCCCAGTGTTAGGACAGGGGGCGTCTGGCTACACCTTC. Translation: CASSPVLGQGASGYTF.